These 25 T cell receptor beta chains share one sample of origin, sequenced in a study of shared clonotypes between healthy human individuals (dated by TCRdb to the early 2020s). CD8 naive samples were obtained by positive selection for CCR7 among CD45RO-negative cells, yielding a CD45RA+CCR7+ population from which TemRA cells were excluded. The library was produced with the immunoSEQ multiplex PCR assay. TCRdb mirrors the immuneACCESS table, restricted to in-frame sequences. Some clones are absent from its copies; in checked studies, under half trace to an unresolved V gene, and the reason for the others is unknown. The sample table holds about 2.1 million clones, of which around 93% were seen once. The ten largest clones take up more than 1.5% of the sample. Material for sequencing was naive CD8+ T cells from PBMCs. The sample's cell subset or site label, in plain terms: CD45RA+CCR7+. The source of these receptors is a young man in good health. Some clones in this sample may be carry-over from other donors' samples.

The V call is TRBV4-3, the J call TRBJ1-1, with D possibly being TRBD1 (6 bases). Germline values: CDR1 LGHNA, CDR2 YSLEER. There are 15 residues in the CDR3. V was trimmed by 0 bases and J by 3 bases, leaving 11 bases between them. The CDR3 protein is CASSQDLPGDTEAFF. Here the CDR3 DNA reads TGCGCCAGCAGCCAAGATCTCCCAGGGGACACTGAAGCTTTCTTT.

The rearrangement joins TRBV27 to TRBJ2-7, with D uncertain. Germline values: CDR1 MNHEY, CDR2 SMNVEV (reference sequence). V shed 6 bases and J shed 6 bases, with 18 bases lying between them. The CDR3 covers 14 residues. The CDR3 DNA sequence: TGTGCCAGCAGCCCCGGGCTTTCTCCCTCCGAGCAGTACTTC. This translates into CASSPGLSPSEQYF.

This clone was detected once. The CDR3 reads CATSGGRADTQYF. The CDR3 DNA is TGTGCCACCTCGGGCGGCAGAGCAGATACGCAGTATTTT. The V gene is TRBV19, the J gene TRBJ2-3; D gene ambiguous. This CDR3 comprises 13 residues. Deletions cut 10 bases from V and 4 bases from J, with 15 bases between. Germline assignment: CDR1 LNHDA and CDR2 SQIVND (reference sequence).

CDR3 in DNA: TGTGCCAGCAGCCCAGCAGGGGGCTCTTACGAGCAGTACTTC. Protein sequence: CASSPAGGSYEQYF. The chain recombines TRBV7-2 with TRBJ2-7, with TRBD1 matching over 8 bases. Germline assignment: CDR1 SGHTA and CDR2 FQGNSA. The CDR3 is made up of 14 amino acids. Trimming took 5 bases from V and 4 from J; bases not matched to a gene: 7.

The V and J genes are TRBV28 and TRBJ2-3; 10 positions agree with TRBD2. V trimming: 1 base; J trimming: 3 bases; junction bases outside the gene matches: 10. CDR3 length: 18 residues. CDR1 is MDHEN, CDR2 SYDVKM, per germline. The CDR3 nucleotides are TGTGCCAGCAGTTTATTAATTCGCGCTAGCGGGAGAACAGATACGCAGTATTTT. It is translated as CASSLLIRASGRTDTQYF.

The V gene is TRBV19, the J gene TRBJ2-3; D may correspond to TRBD1 or TRBD2 (5 bases each). The CDR3 consists of 15 residues. V shed 4 bases and J shed 2 bases, with 13 bases lying between them. Looked up from germline, CDR1 is LNHDA and CDR2 is SQIVND (reference sequence). The CDR3 loop is CASSNSPGTTDTQYF. CDR3 nucleotide sequence: TGTGCCAGTAGTAACTCACCCGGGACCACAGATACGCAGTATTTT.

CDR3 residues: CASSPTGTPNYGYTF. In DNA form, the CDR3 reads TGTGCCAGCAGTCCGACGGGGACGCCTAACTATGGCTACACCTTC. The chain uses TRBV28 and TRBJ1-2, with D possibly being TRBD1 (5 bases). CDR3 length: 15 amino acids. CDR1 is MDHEN and CDR2 is SYDVKM in the germline V gene. Trimming left V 5 bases short and J 0 bases short, with 13 bases between.

CDR3 residues: CASSQMGQGDNYYNEQFF. CDR3 nucleotides: TGCGCCAGCAGCCAAATGGGGCAGGGGGATAACTACTACAATGAGCAGTTCTTC. The chain links TRBV4-1 to TRBJ2-1, with 7 bases matching TRBD1. The CDR3 is made up of 18 amino acids. The trim removed 2 bases at V and 3 bases at J, leaving 13 bases unmatched. Germline loops: CDR1 MGHRA, CDR2 YSYEKL.

A single count supports this clone. The sample carries other DNA sequences with the same CDR3. The V gene is TRBV9, the J gene TRBJ2-1, with TRBD2 matching 8 bases. The CDR3 contains 15 residues. V gave up 2 bases and J gave up 4 bases; unmatched junction bases: 5. Germline CDR1 is SGDLS and CDR2 is YYNGEE. The CDR3 protein is CASSVSGISYNEQFF. In nucleotides, the CDR3 is TGTGCCAGCAGCGTTAGCGGGATTTCATACAATGAGCAGTTCTTC.

The rearrangement links TRBV13 to TRBJ2-7, with 7 bases aligning to TRBD1. V shed 3 bases and J 3 bases; nucleotides not matched to a gene: 8. Germline values: CDR1 PRHDT, CDR2 FYEKMQ (reference sequence). The CDR3 is made up of 15 amino acids. The CDR3, as DNA: TGTGCCAGCAGCTTGAGTGGGGGACAGTACTACGAGCAGTACTTC. This translates into CASSLSGGQYYEQYF. The full variable domain, with the rest looked up from reference TRBV13 and TRBJ2-7, is AAGVIQSPRHLIKEKRETATLKCYPIPRHDTVYWYQQGPGQDPQFLISFYEKMQSDKGSIPDRFSAQQFSDYHSELNMSSLELGDSALYFCASSLSGGQYYEQYFGPGTRLTVT.

With regard to this clone: At the DNA level, this CDR3 is encoded by other sequences in the same sample as well. The rearrangement joins TRBV12-5 to TRBJ2-1; D assignment may be TRBD1 or TRBD2 (5 bases each). The CDR3 is 13 amino acids. V lost 1 base to trimming and J lost 4 bases, with 5 bases between them. Germline CDR1 is LGHNT and CDR2 is FRNRAP. CDR3 DNA: TGTGCTAGTGGTTTGGGGGGGTACAATGAGCAGTTCTTC. Encoded protein: CASGLGGYNEQFF.

The rearrangement links TRBV27 to TRBJ2-5, with 8 nucleotides matching TRBD1. The CDR3 extends over 13 amino acids. Losses at the gene ends were 9 bases for V and 5 bases for J; bases not matched to a gene: 8. CDR1 is MNHEY, CDR2 SMNVEV, per germline (reference sequence). The CDR3: CASTAGGLETQYF. CDR3 sequence (DNA): TGTGCCAGTACGGCAGGGGGCTTGGAGACCCAGTACTTC.

This clone was observed a few times. The rearrangement joins TRBV4-1 to TRBJ1-2; tentative D call: TRBD1 (5 bases). The CDR3 runs to 15 residues. In germline, CDR1 is MGHRA, CDR2 YSYEKL. Trimming cost V 2 bases and J 5 bases, with 15 bases left between them. CDR3 region: CASSQTPITGYGYTF. The CDR3 nucleotides are TGCGCCAGCAGCCAAACGCCGATTACAGGATATGGCTACACCTTC.

The gene calls are TRBV29-1 and TRBJ1-1; weak D call: TRBD1 (5 bases). The germline gives CDR1 SQVTM, CDR2 ANQGSEA. V was shortened by 8 bases and J by 0 bases, with 16 bases between the two germline ends. The CDR3 sequence is 14 residues long. CDR3 nucleotide sequence: TGCAGCTCCGAACCGGAACAGGTGAACACTGAAGCTTTCTTT. Amino acids: CSSEPEQVNTEAFF.

The gene calls are TRBV11-2 and TRBJ2-7; D gene unclear. The ends were cut back, 3 bases at V and 4 bases at J, with 10 bases in the middle. CDR3 length equals 13 residues. CDR1 is SGHAT and CDR2 is FQNNGV in the germline V gene. For the CDR3, the DNA is TGTGCCAGCAGCTTTAGCACAGCGTACGAGCAGTACTTC. Protein: CASSFSTAYEQYF. Using reference TRBV11-2 and TRBJ2-7 for the parts outside the CDR3, the full variable domain is EAGVAQSPRYKIIEKRQSVAFWCNPISGHATLYWYQQILGQGPKLLIQFQNNGVVDDSQLPKDRFSAERLKGVDSTLKIQPAKLEDSAVYLCASSFSTAYEQYFGPGTRLTVT.

This chain connects TRBV29-1 to TRBJ2-7; the match to TRBD1 covers 9 bases. The CDR3 is made up of 13 amino acids. V was pared by 4 bases and J by 5 bases, with 6 bases of the junction left unmatched. Germline values: CDR1 SQVTM, CDR2 ANQGSEA. CDR3 region: CSVGGDRDDEQYF. The CDR3 nucleotides read TGCAGCGTTGGGGGGGACAGGGACGACGAGCAGTACTTC.

The gene calls are TRBV13 and TRBJ2-2; D is ambiguous. Trimming pared 3 bases from V and 4 bases from J, leaving 9 bases between. The CDR3 is 14 amino acids. Germline CDR1 reads PRHDT; CDR2 reads FYEKMQ (reference sequence). The CDR3 spells CASSFDSSTGELFF. For the CDR3, the DNA is TGTGCCAGCAGCTTCGATTCTAGCACCGGGGAGCTGTTTTTT.

J is TRBJ2-7 and V is TRBV5-1; no clear D. The CDR3 contains 15 residues. Germline CDR1 SGHRS, CDR2 YFSETQ. Trimming pared 0 bases from V and 2 bases from J, leaving 12 bases between. CDR3: CASSLAEAEAYEQYF. The CDR3 nucleotides read TGCGCCAGCAGCTTGGCCGAGGCAGAGGCCTACGAGCAGTACTTC.

The chain carries TRBV28 and TRBJ2-7; 12 bases fit TRBD2. V lost 2 bases to trimming and J lost 3 bases; unmatched junction nucleotides: 5. The CDR3 sequence is 16 residues long. Germline CDR1 reads MDHEN; CDR2 reads SYDVKM. CDR3 residues: CASSLRRLAGVYEQYF. CDR3 DNA sequence: TGTGCCAGCAGTTTAAGGCGACTAGCGGGAGTCTACGAGCAGTACTTC.

J is TRBJ2-7 and V is TRBV4-1; TRBD2 matches at 10 bases. The junction had 12 bases not matched to a gene; V was cut back by 0 bases and J by 4 bases. CDR1 is MGHRA and CDR2 is YSYEKL in the germline V gene. The CDR3 extends over 18 amino acids. The CDR3 sequence is CASSQEINGGLAIYEQYF. The CDR3 nucleotides read TGCGCCAGCAGCCAAGAAATTAATGGGGGACTAGCGATATACGAGCAGTACTTC.

The chain has TRBV4-1 and TRBJ1-1, with no clear D. Per the germline V gene, CDR1 is MGHRA and CDR2 is YSYEKL. Trimming removed 0 bases at V and 13 bases at J, with 9 bases between. The CDR3 totals 11 residues. The CDR3 here is CASSQDLKVFF. The CDR3 bases are TGCGCCAGCAGCCAAGACCTAAAGGTTTTCTTT.

This rearrangement joins TRBV7-2 to TRBJ2-7, with 7 nucleotides matching TRBD2. From germline, CDR1 is SGHTA and CDR2 FQGNSA. The trim removed 5 bases at V and 3 bases at J, leaving 7 bases unmatched. The CDR3 runs 14 residues. This CDR3 is CASSTLAAFYEQYF. The CDR3 nucleotides read TGTGCCAGCAGCACTCTAGCGGCATTCTACGAGCAGTACTTC. The variable domain in full, with the rest retrieved from reference TRBV7-2 and TRBJ2-7, is GAGVSQSPSNKVTEKGKDVELRCDPISGHTALYWYRQSLGQGLEFLIYFQGNSAPDKSGLPSDRFSAERTGGSVSTLTIQRTQQEDSAVYLCASSTLAAFYEQYFGPGTRLTVT.

CDR3 nucleotides: TGTGCCAGCAGCCAAGGGGGTCTGGGACTAGGCACAGATACGCAGTATTTT. Amino acid sequence: CASSQGGLGLGTDTQYF. V gene TRBV14 combines with J gene TRBJ2-3, with TRBD2 matching over 8 bases. V dropped 1 base and J dropped 1; count of bases not matched to a gene: 7. This CDR3 is built from 17 residues. Germline V gives CDR1 SGHDN, CDR2 FVKESK. The variable domain in full, with the rest retrieved from reference TRBV14 and TRBJ2-3, is EAGVTQFPSHSVIEKGQTVTLRCDPISGHDNLYWYRRVMGKEIKFLLHFVKESKQDESGMPNNRFLAERTGGTYSTLKVQPAELEDSGVYFCASSQGGLGLGTDTQYFGPGTRLTVL.

As DNA, the CDR3 is TGTGCTAGTGGCCCCGGCTACACCACCGAAGAGACCCAGTACTTC. The encoded protein is CASGPGYTTEETQYF. The genes are TRBV12-5 and TRBJ2-5; no firm D call. V gave up 6 bases and J gave up 3 bases, with 17 bases separating them. This CDR3 is 15 amino acids long. The germline V gene encodes CDR1 LGHNT and CDR2 FRNRAP.

The chain couples TRBV28 to TRBJ2-1; a possible D gene is TRBD2 (5 bases). CDR3 length: 12 amino acids. Germline V gives CDR1 MDHEN, CDR2 SYDVKM. V dropped 6 bases and J dropped 9 bases, with 12 bases sitting between them. The CDR3 coding sequence is TGTGCCAGCAGGTACGGGGAAGGTGAGCAGTTCTTC. It translates to CASRYGEGEQFF. The full variable domain, completed using reference TRBV28 and TRBJ2-1, is DVKVTQSSRYLVKRTGEKVFLECVQDMDHENMFWYRQDPGLGLRLIYFSYDVKMKEKGDIPEGYSVSREKKERFSLILESASTNQTSMYLCASRYGEGEQFFGPGTRLTVL.